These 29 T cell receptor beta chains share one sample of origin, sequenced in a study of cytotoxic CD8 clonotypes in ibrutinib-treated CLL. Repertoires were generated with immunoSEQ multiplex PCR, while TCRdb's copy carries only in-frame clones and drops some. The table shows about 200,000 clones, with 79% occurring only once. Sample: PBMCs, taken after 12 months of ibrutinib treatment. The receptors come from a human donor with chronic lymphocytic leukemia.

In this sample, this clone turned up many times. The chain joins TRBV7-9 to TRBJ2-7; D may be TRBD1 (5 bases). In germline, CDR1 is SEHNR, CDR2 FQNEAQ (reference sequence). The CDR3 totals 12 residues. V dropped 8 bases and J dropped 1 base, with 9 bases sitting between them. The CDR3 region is CASASGSYEQYF. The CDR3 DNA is TGTGCCAGCGCATCAGGGTCCTACGAGCAGTACTTC.

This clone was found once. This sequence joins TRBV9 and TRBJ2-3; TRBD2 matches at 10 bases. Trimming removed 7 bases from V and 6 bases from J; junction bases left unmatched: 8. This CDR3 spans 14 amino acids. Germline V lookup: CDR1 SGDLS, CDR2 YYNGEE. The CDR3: CASGSGRAADTQYF. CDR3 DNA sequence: TGTGCCAGCGGAAGCGGGAGGGCTGCGGATACGCAGTATTTT.

The CDR3 bases are TGTGCCAGCAGTCACCGACAGGGTTCCGAGCAGTACTTC. It encodes CASSHRQGSEQYF. J is TRBJ2-7 and V is TRBV27; 7 bases map to TRBD1. J was trimmed by 6 bases and V by 5 bases; bases with no gene match: 7. Germline CDR1 and CDR2: MNHEY and SMNVEV (reference sequence). The CDR3 has 13 amino acids.

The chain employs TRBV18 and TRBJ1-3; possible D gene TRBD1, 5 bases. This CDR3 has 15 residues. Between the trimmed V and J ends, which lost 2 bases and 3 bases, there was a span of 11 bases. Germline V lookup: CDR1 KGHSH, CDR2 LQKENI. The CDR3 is CASSPGTANGNTIYF. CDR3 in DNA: TGTGCCAGCTCACCAGGGACGGCGAATGGAAACACCATATATTTT.

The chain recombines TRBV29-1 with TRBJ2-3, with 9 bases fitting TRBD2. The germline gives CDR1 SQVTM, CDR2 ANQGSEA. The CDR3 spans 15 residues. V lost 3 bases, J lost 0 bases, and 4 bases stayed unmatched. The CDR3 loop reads CSVEVAGASTDTQYF. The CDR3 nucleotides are TGCAGCGTTGAGGTAGCGGGGGCGAGCACAGATACGCAGTATTTT.

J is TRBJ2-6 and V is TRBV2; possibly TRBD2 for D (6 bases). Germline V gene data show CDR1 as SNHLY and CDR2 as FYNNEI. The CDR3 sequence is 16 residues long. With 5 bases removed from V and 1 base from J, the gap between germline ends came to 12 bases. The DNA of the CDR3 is TGTGCCAGCAGTACTAGCAGAGCTTCTGGGGCCAACGTCCTGACTTTC. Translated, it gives CASSTSRASGANVLTF.

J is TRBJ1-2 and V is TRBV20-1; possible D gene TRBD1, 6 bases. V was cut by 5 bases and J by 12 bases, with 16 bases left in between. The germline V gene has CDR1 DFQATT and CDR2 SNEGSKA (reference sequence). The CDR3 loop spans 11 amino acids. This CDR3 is CSAGPGTRDTF. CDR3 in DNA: TGCAGTGCTGGTCCCGGGACACGCGACACCTTC.

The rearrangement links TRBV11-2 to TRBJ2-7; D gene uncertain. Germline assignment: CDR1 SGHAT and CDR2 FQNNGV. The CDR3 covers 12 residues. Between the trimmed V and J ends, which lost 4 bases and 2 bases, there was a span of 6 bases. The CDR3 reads CASSSTTYEQYF. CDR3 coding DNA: TGTGCCAGCAGCTCAACTACCTACGAGCAGTACTTC.

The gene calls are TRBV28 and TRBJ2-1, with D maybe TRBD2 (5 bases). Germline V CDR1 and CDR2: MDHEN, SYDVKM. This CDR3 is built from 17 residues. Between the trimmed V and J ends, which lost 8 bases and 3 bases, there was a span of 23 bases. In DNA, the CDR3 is TGTGCCAGCGCTCCGAAGTGGGCAGCGGTGAACTACAATGAGCAGTTCTTC. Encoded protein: CASAPKWAAVNYNEQFF.

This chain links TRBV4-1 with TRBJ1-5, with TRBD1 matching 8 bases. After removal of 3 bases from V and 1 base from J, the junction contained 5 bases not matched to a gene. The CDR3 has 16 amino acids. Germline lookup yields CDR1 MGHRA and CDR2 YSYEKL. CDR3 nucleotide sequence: TGCGCCAGCAGCCAGGCAGGACAGGGAAGCAATCAGCCCCAGCATTTT. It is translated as CASSQAGQGSNQPQHF.

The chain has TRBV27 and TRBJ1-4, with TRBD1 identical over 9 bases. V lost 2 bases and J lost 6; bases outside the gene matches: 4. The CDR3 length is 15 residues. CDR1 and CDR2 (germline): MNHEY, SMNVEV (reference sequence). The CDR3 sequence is CASSLGDRAHEKLFF. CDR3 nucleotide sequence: TGTGCCAGCAGTTTAGGGGACAGGGCTCATGAAAAACTGTTTTTT.

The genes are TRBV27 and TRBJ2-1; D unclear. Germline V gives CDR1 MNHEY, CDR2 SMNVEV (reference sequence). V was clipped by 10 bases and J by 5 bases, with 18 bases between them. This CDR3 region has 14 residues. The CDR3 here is CATLALGWNNEQFF. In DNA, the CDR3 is TGTGCCACCCTTGCCCTAGGTTGGAACAATGAGCAGTTCTTC.

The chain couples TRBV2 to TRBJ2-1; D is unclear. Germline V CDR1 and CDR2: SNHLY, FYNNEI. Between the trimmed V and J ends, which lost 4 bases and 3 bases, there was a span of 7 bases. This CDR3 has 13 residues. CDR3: CASSGDVYNEQFF. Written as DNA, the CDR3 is TGTGCCAGCAGTGGGGATGTCTACAATGAGCAGTTCTTC.

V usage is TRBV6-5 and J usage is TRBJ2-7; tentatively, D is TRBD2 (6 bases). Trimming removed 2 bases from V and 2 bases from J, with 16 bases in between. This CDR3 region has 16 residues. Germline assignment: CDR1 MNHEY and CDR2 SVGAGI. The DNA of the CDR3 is TGTGCCAGCAGTTACCGAACGGGAGCTGGAGCCTACGAGCAGTACTTC. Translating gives CASSYRTGAGAYEQYF.

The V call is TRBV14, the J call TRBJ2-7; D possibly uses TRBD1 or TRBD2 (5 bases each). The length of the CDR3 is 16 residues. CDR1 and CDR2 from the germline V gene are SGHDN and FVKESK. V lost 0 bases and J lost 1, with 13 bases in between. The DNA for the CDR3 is TGTGCCAGCAGCCAAGATTGGGGAGACAGATCCTACGAGCAGTACTTC. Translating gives CASSQDWGDRSYEQYF.

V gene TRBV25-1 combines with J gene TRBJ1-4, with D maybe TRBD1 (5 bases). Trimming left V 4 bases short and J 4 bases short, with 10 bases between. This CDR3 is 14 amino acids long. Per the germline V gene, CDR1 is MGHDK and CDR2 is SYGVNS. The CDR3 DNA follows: TGTGCCAGCAGTGTGGGACGGCGTAATGAAAAACTGTTTTTT. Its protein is CASSVGRRNEKLFF.

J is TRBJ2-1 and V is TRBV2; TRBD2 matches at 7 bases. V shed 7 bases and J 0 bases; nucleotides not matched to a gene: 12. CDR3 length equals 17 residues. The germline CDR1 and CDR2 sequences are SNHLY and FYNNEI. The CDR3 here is CASNIGGFPSSYNEQFF. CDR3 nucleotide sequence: TGTGCCAGCAATATCGGGGGGTTTCCGAGCTCCTACAATGAGCAGTTCTTC.

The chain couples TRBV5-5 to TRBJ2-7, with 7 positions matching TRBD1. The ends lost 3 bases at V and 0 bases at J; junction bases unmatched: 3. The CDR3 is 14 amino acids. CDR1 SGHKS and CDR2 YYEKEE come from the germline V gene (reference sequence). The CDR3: CASSSRQGSYEQYF. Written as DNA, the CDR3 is TGTGCCAGCAGCTCGCGACAGGGCTCCTACGAGCAGTACTTC.

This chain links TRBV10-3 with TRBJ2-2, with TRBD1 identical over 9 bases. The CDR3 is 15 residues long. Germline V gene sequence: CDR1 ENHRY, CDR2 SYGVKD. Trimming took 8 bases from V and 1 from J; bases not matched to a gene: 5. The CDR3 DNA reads TGTGCCATCTCCTCGGGACAGGGGAACACCGGGGAGCTGTTTTTT. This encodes CAISSGQGNTGELFF.

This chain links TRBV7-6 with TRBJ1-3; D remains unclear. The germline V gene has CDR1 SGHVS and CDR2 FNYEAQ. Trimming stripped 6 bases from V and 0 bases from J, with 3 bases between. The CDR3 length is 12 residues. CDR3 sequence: CASRDSGNTIYF. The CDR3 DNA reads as TGTGCCAGCAGAGACTCTGGAAACACCATATATTTT.

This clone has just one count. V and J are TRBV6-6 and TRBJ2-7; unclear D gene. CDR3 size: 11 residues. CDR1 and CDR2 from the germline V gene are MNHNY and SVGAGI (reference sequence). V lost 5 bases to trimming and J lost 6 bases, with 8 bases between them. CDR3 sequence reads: CASSQAVEQYF. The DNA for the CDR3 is TGTGCCAGCAGTCAGGCGGTCGAGCAGTACTTC.

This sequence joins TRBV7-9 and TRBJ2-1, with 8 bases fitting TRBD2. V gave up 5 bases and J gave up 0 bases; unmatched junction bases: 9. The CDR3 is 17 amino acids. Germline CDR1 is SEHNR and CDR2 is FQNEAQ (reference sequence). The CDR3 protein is CASSPPLAGPSYNEQFF. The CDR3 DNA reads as TGTGCCAGCAGCCCCCCCCTAGCGGGTCCCTCCTACAATGAGCAGTTCTTC.

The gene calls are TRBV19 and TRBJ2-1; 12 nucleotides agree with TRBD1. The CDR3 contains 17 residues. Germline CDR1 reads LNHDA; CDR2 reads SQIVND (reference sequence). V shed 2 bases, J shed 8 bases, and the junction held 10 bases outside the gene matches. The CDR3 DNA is TGTGCCAGTAGTATATACCCGCCGGGACAGGGGGCCTATGAGCAGTTCTTC. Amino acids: CASSIYPPGQGAYEQFF.

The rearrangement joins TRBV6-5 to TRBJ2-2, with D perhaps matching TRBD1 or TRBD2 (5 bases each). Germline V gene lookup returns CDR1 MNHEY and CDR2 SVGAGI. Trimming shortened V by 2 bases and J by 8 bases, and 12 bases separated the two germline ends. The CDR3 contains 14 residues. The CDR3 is CASSYRRGAGELFF. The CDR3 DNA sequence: TGTGCCAGCAGTTACCGGCGAGGGGCTGGGGAGCTGTTTTTT.

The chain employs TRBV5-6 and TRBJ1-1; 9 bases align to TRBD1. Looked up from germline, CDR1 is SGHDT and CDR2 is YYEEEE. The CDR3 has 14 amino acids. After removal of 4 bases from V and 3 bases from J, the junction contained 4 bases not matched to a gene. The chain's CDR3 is CASSKDRGYTEAFF. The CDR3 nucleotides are TGTGCCAGCAGCAAAGACAGGGGGTACACTGAAGCTTTCTTT.

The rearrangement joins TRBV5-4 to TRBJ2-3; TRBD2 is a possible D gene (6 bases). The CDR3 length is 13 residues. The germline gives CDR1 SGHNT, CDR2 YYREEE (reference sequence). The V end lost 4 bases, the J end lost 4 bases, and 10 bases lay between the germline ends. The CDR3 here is CASSAGEADTQYF. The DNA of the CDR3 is TGTGCCAGCAGCGCCGGGGAGGCAGATACGCAGTATTTT.

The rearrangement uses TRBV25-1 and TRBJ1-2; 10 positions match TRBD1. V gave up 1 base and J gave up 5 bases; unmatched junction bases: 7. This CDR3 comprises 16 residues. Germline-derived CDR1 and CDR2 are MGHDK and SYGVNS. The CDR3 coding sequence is TGTGCCAGCAGTGAATTAGGAGGGACAGGGGAATATGGCTACACCTTC. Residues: CASSELGGTGEYGYTF.

This CDR3 is CASSLRGRGRRNTEAFF. As DNA, the CDR3 is TGTGCCAGCAGCTTAAGGGGGCGCGGGCGCAGAAACACTGAAGCTTTCTTT. This chain links TRBV11-1 with TRBJ1-1; 7 bases fit TRBD1. The germline V gene encodes CDR1 SGHAT and CDR2 FQDESV (reference sequence). The CDR3 covers 17 residues. J was trimmed by 2 bases and V by 2 bases; bases with no gene match: 11.

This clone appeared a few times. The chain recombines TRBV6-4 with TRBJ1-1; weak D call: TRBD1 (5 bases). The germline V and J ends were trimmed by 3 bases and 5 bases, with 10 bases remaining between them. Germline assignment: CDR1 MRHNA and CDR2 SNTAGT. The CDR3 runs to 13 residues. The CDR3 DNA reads TGTGCCAGCAGTGAAGGAGGGGAGACTGAAGCTTTCTTT. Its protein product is CASSEGGETEAFF.